Presented here are 30 T cell receptor beta chains from one specimen sequenced in a study of regulatory T cells in long-lasting Graves disease (dated by TCRdb to the early 2020s). Libraries were made using multiplex PCR. Sequencing used an Illumina HiSeq 4000. CDR3 regions were amplified by Arm-PCR with iRepertoire HTBI primers to construct TCR beta libraries. Starting from the raw public reads, TCRdb applied fastp trimming at Q25, assembled clones with MiXCR and retained in-frame beta chains. For every CDR3 protein sequence, its rows merge into one entry that carries the most common genes and DNA. This sample is represented by about 430,000 distinct CDR3 sequences; 21% of them were singletons. Roughly an eighth of the sample lies in the top ten. The meaning of the sample's time point label: persistent/refractory GD, antithyroid drugs over 5 years with positive TRAb. RNA was extracted from PBMCs in TRIzol for both TCR sequencing and RNA sequencing.

Sequenced material: peripheral blood mononuclear cells (PBMCs), taken when the disease was refractory, from a patient treated with antithyroid drugs. Source of these receptors: a female donor with Graves disease.

This rearrangement joins TRBV6-1 to TRBJ2-3, with TRBD2 matching 8 bases. V dropped 4 bases and J dropped 0; count of bases not matched to a gene: 3. Germline CDR1 MNHNS, CDR2 SASEGT. There are 15 residues in the CDR3. CDR3 loop: CASSVASGSTDTQYF. The CDR3 DNA is TGTGCCAGCAGTGTGGCTAGCGGGAGCACAGATACGCAGTATTTT.

This clonotype turned up a few times. This chain connects TRBV20-1 to TRBJ2-7, with D possibly being TRBD1 (6 bases). CDR1 and CDR2 from the germline V gene are DFQATT and SNEGSKA (reference sequence). The CDR3 totals 12 residues. Trimming took off 6 bases at V and 6 bases at J, with 15 bases between the two ends. This CDR3 reads CSAIQSGAEQYF. CDR3 bases: TGCAGTGCCATTCAATCAGGGGCCGAGCAGTACTTC.

The chain is built from TRBV4-2 and TRBJ2-7; a weak D match, TRBD2 (5 bases). Germline CDR1 reads LGHNA; CDR2 reads YNFKEQ. Trimming removed 4 bases from V and 6 bases from J, with 13 bases in between. The CDR3 is made up of 13 amino acids. CDR3 sequence (DNA): TGTGCCAGCAGCCCCGGTACTAGTCCCGAGCAGTACTTC. This translates into CASSPGTSPEQYF.

To note about this clonotype: Germline and junction disagree at one end, which may indicate a read error. This chain connects TRBV7-3 to TRBJ1-1; 7 bases line up with TRBD1. The CDR3 covers 16 residues. Germline assignment: CDR1 SGHTA and CDR2 FQGTGA. The CDR3 here is CASSSLPGTDYTEAFF. The DNA of the CDR3 is TGCGCCAGCAGCTCCTTACCCGGGACAGACTACACTGAAGCTTTCTTT.

In the case of this clonotype: A much larger clone differs from this one at a single base, so this may be a read error. The chain employs TRBV6-2 or TRBV6-3 and TRBJ2-7; D remains ambiguous. The CDR3 is 15 residues long. Germline V lookup: CDR1 MNHEY, CDR2 SVGEGT. Trimming shortened V by 5 bases and J by 2 bases, and 16 bases separated the two germline ends. DNA for the CDR3: TGTGCCAGCAGTGAAGTCAGCCACGTCCCCTACGAGCAGTACTTC. As protein: CASSEVSHVPYEQYF.

The chain has TRBV11-2 and TRBJ1-1, with unresolved D. CDR1 is SGHAT and CDR2 is FQNNGV in the germline V gene. The V end lost 4 bases, the J end lost 2 bases, and 5 bases lay between the germline ends. There are 12 residues in the CDR3. The CDR3 bases are TGTGCCAGCAGCTCATATAACACTGAAGCTTTCTTT. Its protein product is CASSSYNTEAFF. The full variable domain, in which reference TRBV11-2 and TRBJ1-1 provide the parts outside the CDR3, is EAGVAQSPRYKIIEKRQSVAFWCNPISGHATLYWYQQILGQGPKLLIQFQNNGVVDDSQLPKDRFSAERLKGVDSTLKIQPAKLEDSAVYLCASSSYNTEAFFGQGTRLTVV.

This clonotype has just a few counts. This chain uses TRBV19 with TRBJ1-2, with 8 positions matching TRBD1. The CDR3 extends over 15 amino acids. V lost 3 bases to trimming and J lost 6 bases; unmatched junction nucleotides: 9. Germline CDR1 is LNHDA and CDR2 is SQIVND (reference sequence). CDR3 nucleotide sequence: TGTGCCAGTAGTATCGGACAGGGCGCTCTGGATGGCTACACCTTC. This encodes CASSIGQGALDGYTF.

J is TRBJ1-5 and V is TRBV10-2; perhaps TRBD1 as D (5 bases). The length of the CDR3 is 15 residues. V was pared by 3 bases and J by 8 bases, with 17 bases between. From germline, CDR1 is WSHSY and CDR2 SAAADI. CDR3 DNA sequence: TGCGCCAGCAGTGACGGGACCGGCCGAAGGGAGCCCCAGCATTTT. The encoded protein is CASSDGTGRREPQHF.

This clonotype was counted many times. The V call is TRBV20-1, the J call TRBJ1-2; no definite D call. The V end lost 6 bases, the J end lost 8 bases, and 16 bases lay between the germline ends. Germline V gives CDR1 DFQATT, CDR2 SNEGSKA (reference sequence). This CDR3 region has 12 residues. The CDR3 sequence is CSAPTGLWGYTF. CDR3 DNA: TGCAGTGCCCCGACCGGGCTCTGGGGCTACACCTTC.

The chain uses TRBV5-1 and TRBJ2-7; 14 nucleotides align to TRBD2. The ends lost 5 bases at V and 6 bases at J; junction bases unmatched: 10. Per germline, CDR1 SGHRS and CDR2 YFSETQ. The CDR3 is made up of 16 amino acids. As DNA, the CDR3 is TGCGCCAGCAGTCCCGGGACTAGCGGGAGAGAAGGCGAGCAGTACTTC. Translation gives CASSPGTSGREGEQYF.

This clonotype was counted at least ten times. This rearrangement joins TRBV11-2 to TRBJ2-5, with TRBD2 matching over 8 bases. This CDR3 has 15 amino acids. The V gene end was trimmed by 5 bases and the J gene end by 4 bases; junction bases not matched to a gene: 9. Germline CDR1 is SGHAT and CDR2 is FQNNGV. The CDR3 protein is CASSPGAGGRETQYF. The CDR3 nucleotides are TGTGCCAGCAGCCCTGGGGCGGGAGGACGAGAGACCCAGTACTTC.

The sample holds many counts of this clonotype. The chain is built from TRBV28 and TRBJ2-7; D perhaps matches TRBD2 (6 bases). The CDR3 sequence is 15 residues long. V shed 3 bases and J shed 0 bases, with 12 bases lying between them. Germline CDR1 is MDHEN and CDR2 is SYDVKM. CDR3 DNA sequence: TGTGCCAGCAGTTTTTGGGACTTGGGCTCCTACGAGCAGTACTTC. It is translated as CASSFWDLGSYEQYF.

V is TRBV2 and J is TRBJ2-3; D not certain. CDR1 is SNHLY and CDR2 is FYNNEI in the germline V gene. The CDR3 is made up of 13 amino acids. The V end lost 6 bases, the J end lost 7 bases, and 14 bases lay between the germline ends. CDR3 loop: CASSQKPLYTQYF. CDR3 coding DNA: TGTGCCAGCAGCCAAAAGCCTCTTTATACGCAGTATTTT.

The chain has TRBV10-2 and TRBJ2-2; D remains unclear. Germline V gene sequence: CDR1 WSHSY, CDR2 SAAADI. The CDR3 is 16 residues long. V dropped 0 bases and J dropped 3 bases, with 11 bases sitting between them. The CDR3 DNA sequence: TGCGCCAGCAGTGAGTCGATCACAGTCTACACCGGGGAGCTGTTTTTT. It is translated as CASSESITVYTGELFF.

For the CDR3, the DNA is TGCAGTGCACTGGACTTCCGGCCCTACGAGCAGTACTTC. Its translation: CSALDFRPYEQYF. The J gene is TRBJ2-7, the V gene TRBV20-1; tentative D call: TRBD2 (5 bases). Germline CDR1 reads DFQATT; CDR2 reads SNEGSKA (reference sequence). This CDR3 contains 13 residues. Trimming took 6 bases from V and 2 from J, leaving 14 bases between them.

This clonotype has ten or more counts. The chain links TRBV20-1 to TRBJ2-7; 7 bases agree with TRBD1. The CDR3 extends over 12 amino acids. In germline, CDR1 is DFQATT, CDR2 SNEGSKA (reference sequence). J gave up 5 bases and V 5 bases, and 6 bases lay outside the gene matches. The CDR3 region is CSAPQGVNEQYF. The CDR3 DNA reads TGCAGTGCTCCGCAGGGGGTCAACGAGCAGTACTTC.

Comment on this clonotype: This may be a read error, as it is one base from a much larger clone. This chain links TRBV12-3 or TRBV12-4 with TRBJ2-7; 12 positions agree with TRBD1. The V segment lost 3 bases and the J segment 6 bases; nucleotides outside the gene matches: 6. This CDR3 has 15 amino acids. The CDR3 DNA reads TGTGCCAGCAGTTTGTCCGGGACAGGGGGCTCCGAGCAGTACTTC. Residues: CASSLSGTGGSEQYF.

The chain carries TRBV20-1 and TRBJ1-2; D gene uncertain. This CDR3 region has 12 residues. The ends were cut back, 3 bases at V and 4 bases at J, with 9 bases in the middle. Per the germline V gene, CDR1 is DFQATT and CDR2 is SNEGSKA (reference sequence). The CDR3 spells CSARQDSYGYTF. In nucleotides, the CDR3 is TGCAGTGCTAGGCAGGACTCCTATGGCTACACCTTC.

A note on this clonotype: A much larger clone differs by one base, so this may be a read error. This rearrangement joins TRBV28 to TRBJ2-7; 11 bases fit TRBD2. CDR3 length: 15 residues. The ends lost 5 bases at V and 3 bases at J; junction bases unmatched: 6. Germline values: CDR1 MDHEN, CDR2 SYDVKM. This chain's CDR3 is CASSQELAGVYEQYF. The CDR3 bases are TGTGCCAGCAGTCAGGAACTAGCGGGAGTCTACGAGCAGTACTTC.

This clonotype was recorded many times. This chain connects TRBV6-1 to TRBJ2-5; TRBD1 agrees at 7 bases. The CDR3 covers 15 residues. Germline CDR1 and CDR2: MNHNS and SASEGT. J gave up 0 bases and V 4 bases, and 5 bases lay outside the gene matches. Written as DNA, the CDR3 is TGTGCCAGCAGTGCCGGGACAGCATACCAAGAGACCCAGTACTTC. Its protein product is CASSAGTAYQETQYF.

Written as DNA, the CDR3 is TGTGCCAGCAGCTTAAGGGGGGCGGCAGGGGGAAGCGAGACCCAGTACTTC. Its protein is CASSLRGAAGGSETQYF. The gene calls are TRBV7-8 and TRBJ2-5, with D maybe TRBD1 (7 bases). Trimming removed 2 bases from V and 5 bases from J, with 21 bases in between. The CDR3 runs to 17 residues. The germline V gene encodes CDR1 SGHVS and CDR2 FQNEAQ. Full variable domain (remainder filled in from reference TRBV7-8 and TRBJ2-5): GAGVSQSPRYKVAKRGQDVALRCDPISGHVSLFWYQQALGQGPEFLTYFQNEAQLDKSGLPSDRFFAERPEGSVSTLKIQRTQQEDSAVYLCASSLRGAAGGSETQYFGPGTRLLVL.

V is TRBV12-3 or TRBV12-4 and J is TRBJ2-2; 9 bases map to TRBD2. Unmatched junction bases numbered 3, after V lost 1 base and J lost 6 bases. The CDR3 covers 15 residues. The CDR3 coding sequence is TGTGCCAGCAGTTTAGGGGCGGGAGGGCCCGGGGAGCTGTTTTTT. This translates into CASSLGAGGPGELFF.

This chain links TRBV7-8 with TRBJ1-4; 9 nucleotides match TRBD1. V gave up 3 bases and J gave up 8 bases; unmatched junction bases: 4. The CDR3 has 14 amino acids. Germline V CDR1 and CDR2: SGHVS, FQNEAQ. The CDR3 DNA is TGTGCCAGCAGCTTTGGGGACAGGGAAGAAAAACTGTTTTTT. Translating it yields CASSFGDREEKLFF.

This clonotype was recorded many times. The chain joins TRBV2 to TRBJ2-7; 8 bases agree with TRBD1. This CDR3 is 13 amino acids long. The germline V gene encodes CDR1 SNHLY and CDR2 FYNNEI. Trimming cost V 6 bases and J 5 bases; bases outside gene matches: 6. CDR3 region: CASRKDRAHEQYF. The DNA of the CDR3 is TGTGCCAGCAGGAAGGACAGGGCCCACGAGCAGTACTTC.

The table lists this clonotype with many counts. This chain links TRBV11-3 with TRBJ2-1; the D is unclear. V lost 3 bases and J 0 bases, leaving 3 bases between the germline ends. Per the germline V gene, CDR1 is SGHNT and CDR2 is YENEEA. The CDR3 has 13 residues. The CDR3 bases are TGTGCCAGCAGCTTCAGCTCCTACAATGAGCAGTTCTTC. It codes for CASSFSSYNEQFF.

This clonotype was found a few times. The chain couples TRBV10-2 to TRBJ2-7; D gene ambiguous. V lost 5 bases to trimming and J lost 8 bases, with 10 bases between them. Germline CDR1 reads WSHSY; CDR2 reads SAAADI. This CDR3 has 11 amino acids. CDR3 DNA sequence: TGCGCCAGCAGTCCCACCGGGCAGCAGTACTTC. It yields the protein CASSPTGQQYF.

The rearrangement uses TRBV3-1 and TRBJ2-7; TRBD1 aligns across 8 bases. V dropped 4 bases and J dropped 5; count of bases not matched to a gene: 7. The germline CDR1 and CDR2 sequences are LGHDT and YNNKEL (reference sequence). There are 14 residues in the CDR3. The chain's CDR3 is CASSLGQGGNEQYF. The CDR3 region has the DNA TGTGCCAGCAGCCTCGGACAGGGTGGAAACGAGCAGTACTTC.

This clonotype was seen a handful of times. The chain is built from TRBV7-9 and TRBJ2-7; D gene unclear. CDR3 length equals 13 residues. Per germline, CDR1 SEHNR and CDR2 FQNEAQ (reference sequence). Deletions cut 5 bases from V and 7 bases from J, with 15 bases between. The CDR3 nucleotides are TGTGCCAGCAGCCCCGATGCCCCCAGGGAGCAGTACTTC. Encoded protein: CASSPDAPREQYF.

This clonotype was seen more than once but under ten times. This chain joins TRBV3-1 and TRBJ2-4; no clear D gene. Germline V CDR1 and CDR2: LGHDT, YNNKEL (reference sequence). This CDR3 is built from 16 residues. Trimming left V 1 base short and J 0 bases short, with 10 bases between. CDR3 residues: CASSQAPPKAKNIQYF. The CDR3, as DNA: TGTGCCAGCAGCCAAGCTCCCCCTAAAGCCAAAAACATTCAGTACTTC.

The sample holds many counts of this clonotype. The junction shows a germline mismatch at one end, possibly a read error. This sequence joins TRBV15 and TRBJ2-7; D ambiguous. CDR3 size: 12 residues. Germline V gene sequence: CDR1 LNHNV, CDR2 YYDKDF (reference sequence). This CDR3 reads CATSRDKSDIDF. DNA for the CDR3: TGTGCCACCAGCAGAGATAAGAGCGACATAGACTTC. The full variable domain, completed using reference TRBV15 and TRBJ2-7, is DAMVIQNPRYQVTQFGKPVTLSCSQTLNHNVMYWYQQKSSQAPKLLFHYYDKDFNNEADTPDNFQSRRPNTSFCFLDIRSPGLGDTAMYLCATSRDKSDIDFGPGTRLTVT.